The clone carrying this TCR beta chain appeared a few times. Its antigen is undetermined. This CDR3 spans 14 amino acids. From germline, CDR1 is MNHEY and CDR2 SVGEGT. V was trimmed by 5 bases and J by 4 bases, leaving 14 bases between them. Incorporated into the TCR beta cDNA libraries were unique molecular identifiers, which served to reduce PCR and sequencing biases. There were about 0.85 to 10 million T cells, and about 500,000 cDNA molecules came from them. Using its own MiXCR run on the PCR reads, TCRdb lists one record per CDR3 protein. The sample has 450,000 to 650,000 distinct CDR3 sequences, roughly 47% seen once. The data belong to a study of post-analysis software for immune sequencing data. Study-wide findings and caveats: Relative to controls, patients with multiple sclerosis showed significantly lower normalized Chao1 diversity. Co-batched samples clustered tightly together by F measure. Comparison of patients with controls showed 5 or 6 TRBV segments more frequent in patients, TRBV5-6, TRBV5-1 and TRBV20-1 among them.

Source material: blood. This TCR was sampled from a girl aged 5 to 17 with multiple sclerosis. The chain combines TRBV6-2 or TRBV6-3 with TRBJ1-2; D is unclear. CDR3 amino acids: CASSPDPDPYGYTF. The CDR3 DNA sequence: TGTGCCAGCAGTCCGGACCCGGACCCCTATGGCTACACCTTC.